A single sample is the source of the 27 T cell receptor beta chains below, sequenced in a study of identical twins. Via MiXCR, TCRdb re-called the 5' RACE reads, giving one row per CDR3 protein. The table includes some 600,000 distinct CDR3 sequences, 7.1% detected once. The same specimen was also included in a second study, on yellow fever vaccine responses in identical twins.

The sample comprised PBMCs. The source is a young woman in good health.

This clonotype was counted ten times or more. The genes are TRBV7-8 and TRBJ2-1, with 9 bases that match TRBD2. The ends lost 3 bases at V and 4 bases at J; junction bases unmatched: 7. The CDR3 runs to 16 residues. From germline, CDR1 is SGHVS and CDR2 FQNEAQ. CDR3 in amino acids: CASSFHRLAGYNEQFF. CDR3 nucleotides: TGTGCCAGCAGCTTCCATCGGCTAGCGGGATACAATGAGCAGTTCTTC.

The table lists this clonotype with a few counts. The rearrangement joins TRBV15 to TRBJ2-1, with 12 positions matching TRBD2. CDR1 and CDR2 from the germline V gene are LNHNV and YYDKDF (reference sequence). V shed 3 bases and J 6 bases; nucleotides not matched to a gene: 9. The CDR3 is 17 amino acids. DNA for the CDR3: TGTGCCACCAGCAGGCTAACGCCGGGACTAGCGGGCAATGAGCAGTTCTTC. Translated, it gives CATSRLTPGLAGNEQFF.

This clonotype was found a few times. The gene calls are TRBV11-3 and TRBJ2-3, with a possible D match to TRBD2 (5 bases). The CDR3 extends over 16 amino acids. CDR1 SGHNT and CDR2 YENEEA come from the germline V gene. Trimming removed 5 bases from V and 0 bases from J, with 15 bases in between. CDR3 nucleotides: TGTGCCAGCAGCCCCGATGGAGCGGAGAGCACAGATACGCAGTATTTT. Translation: CASSPDGAESTDTQYF.

Notes on this clonotype: Being one base from a much bigger clone, this may be a read error. The rearrangement links TRBV12-3 or TRBV12-4 to TRBJ2-3; D remains unclear. CDR3 length: 13 residues. The chain's CDR3 is CASSFGWSDTHYF. The CDR3 DNA sequence: TGTGCCAGCAGTTTTGGCTGGTCAGATACGCACTATTTT.

This clonotype was seen a handful of times. The chain joins TRBV11-2 to TRBJ2-1; 7 bases match TRBD1. The CDR3 has 17 amino acids. The ends lost 0 bases at V and 7 bases at J; junction bases unmatched: 12. CDR1 and CDR2 from the germline V gene are SGHAT and FQNNGV. The CDR3 bases are TGTGCCAGCAGCTTAGAACTGACAGGGACCTTCGAAAATGAGCAGTTCTTC. Protein: CASSLELTGTFENEQFF.

In its sample, this clonotype was seen a few times. The rearrangement joins TRBV20-1 to TRBJ1-6, with D possibly matching TRBD1 (5 bases). The V end was cut by 0 bases, the J end by 10 bases, with 16 bases between. CDR1 and CDR2 from the germline V gene are DFQATT and SNEGSKA (reference sequence). This CDR3 is 15 amino acids long. CDR3 DNA sequence: TGCAGTGCTAGAGATGGGGAGGGGTGGGGGTCACCCCTCCACTTT. It yields the protein CSARDGEGWGSPLHF.

In this sample, this clonotype turned up a few times. The chain recombines TRBV7-9 with TRBJ1-1; D remains unclear. From germline, CDR1 is SEHNR and CDR2 FQNEAQ (reference sequence). The CDR3 runs to 13 residues. V was pared by 1 base and J by 8 bases, with 11 bases between. CDR3 in DNA: TGTGCCAGCAGCTTAGTATTTGATTCCGAAGCTTTCTTT. Residues: CASSLVFDSEAFF.

This clonotype was seen repeatedly, ten times or more. The chain uses TRBV13 and TRBJ2-5; D is undetermined. V gave up 7 bases and J gave up 5 bases, with 14 bases separating them. The CDR3 has 13 amino acids. Germline CDR1 and CDR2: PRHDT and FYEKMQ (reference sequence). CDR3 loop: CASTRALDETQYF. In nucleotides, the CDR3 is TGTGCCAGCACTCGGGCCTTAGACGAGACCCAGTACTTC.

This clonotype came up many times. V usage is TRBV27 and J usage is TRBJ2-1, with 13 nucleotides matching TRBD2. Trimming removed 4 bases from V and 6 bases from J; junction bases left unmatched: 3. This CDR3 comprises 15 residues. Germline-derived CDR1 and CDR2 are MNHEY and SMNVEV (reference sequence). The CDR3 nucleotides are TGTGCCAGCAGTTCGGGACTAGCGGGAATCAATGAGCAGTTCTTC. As protein: CASSSGLAGINEQFF.

This clonotype appeared a few times. The V and J genes are TRBV20-1 and TRBJ2-3; D is tentatively TRBD1 or TRBD2 (6 bases each). Germline V CDR1 and CDR2: DFQATT, SNEGSKA (reference sequence). Trimming pared 1 base from V and 0 bases from J, leaving 11 bases between. The CDR3 sequence is 15 residues long. The CDR3 reads CSARGGGPSTDTQYF. The CDR3 DNA reads TGCAGTGCTAGAGGAGGGGGGCCAAGCACAGATACGCAGTATTTT.

Note on this clonotype: Just one base apart from a much larger clone, this may be a read error. V is TRBV6-1 and J is TRBJ1-1, with a possible D match to TRBD1 (6 bases). V was clipped by 7 bases and J by 0 bases, with 9 bases between them. Germline CDR1 is MNHNS and CDR2 is SASEGT. The CDR3 runs to 13 residues. Here the CDR3 DNA reads TGTGCCAGCACGGACAGCATGAACACTGAAGCTTTCTTT. The encoded protein is CASTDSMNTEAFF.

V gene TRBV5-1 combines with J gene TRBJ2-1, with D hard to call. Deletions cut 1 base from V and 0 bases from J, with 11 bases between. There are 16 residues in the CDR3. Looked up from germline, CDR1 is SGHRS and CDR2 is YFSETQ. The CDR3 here is CASSLPSLSSYNEQFF. The CDR3 region has the DNA TGCGCCAGCAGCTTGCCTTCCTTGAGCTCCTACAATGAGCAGTTCTTC.

This clonotype occurred a few times. This chain's CDR3 is CASSLGPQGWRETQYF. In DNA, the CDR3 is TGTGCCAGCAGCTTAGGGCCCCAGGGGTGGCGAGAGACCCAGTACTTC. The J gene is TRBJ2-5, the V gene TRBV7-9; D is perhaps TRBD1 (6 bases). The CDR3 is 16 amino acids. Per the germline V gene, CDR1 is SEHNR and CDR2 is FQNEAQ (reference sequence). Between the trimmed V and J ends, which lost 1 base and 4 bases, there was a span of 16 bases.

This clonotype was seen at least ten times. The gene calls are TRBV29-1 and TRBJ2-1, with unresolved D. There are 14 residues in the CDR3. Looked up from germline, CDR1 is SQVTM and CDR2 is ANQGSEA. V lost 2 bases and J 5 bases, leaving 13 bases between the germline ends. Here the CDR3 reads CSVEPISVHNEQFF. The CDR3 DNA reads as TGCAGCGTTGAACCTATAAGCGTACACAATGAGCAGTTCTTC.

V is TRBV24-1 and J is TRBJ2-1, with D perhaps given as TRBD1 or TRBD2 (5 bases each). V was clipped by 1 base and J by 9 bases, with 30 bases between them. Germline V CDR1 and CDR2: KGHDR, SFDVKD. This CDR3 is built from 20 residues. CDR3 sequence reads: CATSDFSRSEEWGILGEQFF. Here the CDR3 DNA reads TGTGCCACCAGTGATTTTTCTCGGTCGGAGGAGTGGGGGATTTTGGGTGAGCAGTTCTTC.

This clonotype was seen more than once but under ten times. The J gene is TRBJ1-2, the V gene TRBV27; 10 nucleotides align to TRBD1. The CDR3 length is 19 residues. Germline CDR1 is MNHEY and CDR2 is SMNVEV (reference sequence). V lost 4 bases to trimming and J lost 4 bases; unmatched junction nucleotides: 18. The DNA for the CDR3 is TGTGCCAGCAGTTATTTCAAAACGGGACAGGGGATTTCTTTCTATGGCTACACCTTC. Translated, it gives CASSYFKTGQGISFYGYTF.

The chain carries TRBV3-1 and TRBJ2-3; 11 bases fit TRBD1. CDR3 length: 15 amino acids. J lost 4 bases, V lost 1 base, and 1 base had no gene match. Per germline, CDR1 LGHDT and CDR2 YNNKEL (reference sequence). The CDR3 sequence is CASSQGTGGPDTQYF. In DNA, the CDR3 is TGTGCCAGCAGCCAAGGGACAGGGGGCCCAGATACGCAGTATTTT.

Many counts were recorded for this clonotype. The CDR3, as DNA: TGTGCCAGCAGCTTAACAACGAGGGGAAACACTGAAGCTTTCTTT. Its protein product is CASSLTTRGNTEAFF. The chain combines TRBV7-8 with TRBJ1-1; TRBD1 is a possible D gene (5 bases). V was trimmed by 2 bases and J by 2 bases, leaving 12 bases between them. The CDR3 has 15 amino acids. Looked up from germline, CDR1 is SGHVS and CDR2 is FQNEAQ.

This clonotype occurred a few times. The chain employs TRBV27 and TRBJ2-5; 7 nucleotides align to TRBD1. V lost 2 bases to trimming and J lost 6 bases; unmatched junction nucleotides: 12. The CDR3 consists of 16 residues. Germline V CDR1 and CDR2: MNHEY, SMNVEV (reference sequence). The CDR3 region is CASSLDRQGEIKTQYF. The CDR3 region has the DNA TGTGCCAGCAGTTTAGACCGACAGGGTGAAATAAAGACCCAGTACTTC.

This sequence joins TRBV3-1 and TRBJ2-1; D perhaps matches TRBD2 (5 bases). The CDR3 is 16 residues long. The V end was cut by 0 bases, the J end by 4 bases, with 13 bases between. Looked up from germline, CDR1 is LGHDT and CDR2 is YNNKEL (reference sequence). CDR3 protein: CASSQEIDPGYNEQFF. CDR3 in DNA: TGTGCCAGCAGCCAAGAAATCGACCCGGGGTACAATGAGCAGTTCTTC.

The chain has TRBV28 and TRBJ2-7; D might be TRBD1 (6 bases). CDR3 length equals 16 residues. The germline gives CDR1 MDHEN, CDR2 SYDVKM. Trimming cost V 6 bases and J 5 bases, with 23 bases left between them. The CDR3, as DNA: TGTGCCAGCAGGGAACAGGGTTTTGTTTCTTGGAACGAGCAGTACTTC. It encodes CASREQGFVSWNEQYF. Based on the CDR3 plus reference TRBV28 and TRBJ2-7, the full variable domain is DVKVTQSSRYLVKRTGEKVFLECVQDMDHENMFWYRQDPGLGLRLIYFSYDVKMKEKGDIPEGYSVSREKKERFSLILESASTNQTSMYLCASREQGFVSWNEQYFGPGTRLTVT.

This clonotype has more than one count but fewer than ten. The V call is TRBV6-5, the J call TRBJ1-6, with 7 bases matching TRBD1. Germline CDR1 and CDR2: MNHEY and SVGAGI. The CDR3 runs to 15 residues. V lost 2 bases, J lost 9 bases, and 7 bases stayed unmatched. CDR3 nucleotides: TGTGCCAGCAGTTACAACGGACAGGAGGCTTCACCCCTCCACTTT. Protein: CASSYNGQEASPLHF.

This clonotype was seen only a few times. The J gene is TRBJ2-5, the V gene TRBV24-1; no definite D call. Deletions cut 6 bases from V and 1 base from J, with 17 bases between. The CDR3 is made up of 16 amino acids. The germline V gene has CDR1 KGHDR and CDR2 SFDVKD. CDR3 in amino acids: CATSTSLGGVQETQYF. CDR3 sequence (DNA): TGTGCCACCAGTACTTCGCTGGGTGGGGTCCAAGAGACCCAGTACTTC.

The genes are TRBV11-2 and TRBJ2-2; either TRBD1 or TRBD2 may supply D (5 bases each). This CDR3 contains 14 residues. V lost 6 bases and J lost 5, with 13 bases in between. The germline V gene encodes CDR1 SGHAT and CDR2 FQNNGV. Here the CDR3 reads CASSRVRETGELFF. CDR3 sequence (DNA): TGTGCCAGCAGTAGGGTCAGGGAGACCGGGGAGCTGTTTTTT.

This clonotype was counted ten times or more. This chain joins TRBV3-1 and TRBJ2-5; 13 bases align to TRBD2. The CDR3 spans 16 residues. Germline V gene data show CDR1 as LGHDT and CDR2 as YNNKEL (reference sequence). J lost 6 bases, V lost 0 bases, and 4 bases had no gene match. The CDR3 region has the DNA TGTGCCAGCAGCCAAGAAGGACTAGCGGGGGCAAAGACCCAGTACTTC. It yields the protein CASSQEGLAGAKTQYF.

This clonotype was counted many times. The rearrangement uses TRBV6-6 and TRBJ2-5; D not certain. CDR3 size: 13 residues. V was pared by 5 bases and J by 3 bases, with 10 bases between. The V gene's germline CDR1 is MNHNY and CDR2 SVGAGI (reference sequence). The CDR3, as DNA: TGTGCCAGCAGTAACCCCCTAGAAGAGACCCAGTACTTC. Translation gives CASSNPLEETQYF.

This clonotype was counted many times. This rearrangement joins TRBV12-3 or TRBV12-4 to TRBJ1-1; possible D gene TRBD1, 5 bases. V lost 5 bases and J lost 0, with 13 bases in between. The CDR3 runs to 15 residues. CDR3 in DNA: TGTGCCAGCAGTCCCCAGAGGGGCCTGAACACTGAAGCTTTCTTT. This codes for CASSPQRGLNTEAFF.